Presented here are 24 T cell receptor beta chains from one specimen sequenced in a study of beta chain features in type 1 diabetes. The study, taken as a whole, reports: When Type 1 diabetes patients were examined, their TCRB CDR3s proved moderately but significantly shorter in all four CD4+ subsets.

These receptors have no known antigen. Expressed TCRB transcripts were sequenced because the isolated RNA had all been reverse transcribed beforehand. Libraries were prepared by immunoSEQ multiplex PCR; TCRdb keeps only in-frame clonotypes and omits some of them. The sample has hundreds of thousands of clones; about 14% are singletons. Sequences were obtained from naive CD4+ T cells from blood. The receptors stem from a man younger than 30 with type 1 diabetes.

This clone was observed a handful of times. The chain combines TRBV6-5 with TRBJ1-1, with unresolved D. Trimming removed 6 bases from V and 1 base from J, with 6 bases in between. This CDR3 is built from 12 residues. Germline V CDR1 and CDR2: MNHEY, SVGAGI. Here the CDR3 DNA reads TGTGCCAGCAGGGCAGGGAACACTGAAGCTTTCTTT. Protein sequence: CASRAGNTEAFF.

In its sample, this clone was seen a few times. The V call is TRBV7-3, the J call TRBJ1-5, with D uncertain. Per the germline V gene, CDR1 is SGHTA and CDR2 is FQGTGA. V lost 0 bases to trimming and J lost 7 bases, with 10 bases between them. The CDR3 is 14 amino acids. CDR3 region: CASSLTPLEQPQHF. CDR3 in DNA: TGTGCCAGCAGCTTAACGCCGCTGGAACAGCCCCAGCATTTT.

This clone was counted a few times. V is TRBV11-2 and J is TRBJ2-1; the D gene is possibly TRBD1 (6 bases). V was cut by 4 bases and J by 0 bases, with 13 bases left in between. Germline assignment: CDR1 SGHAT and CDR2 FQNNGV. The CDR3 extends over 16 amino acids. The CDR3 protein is CASSYTTGPSYNEQFF. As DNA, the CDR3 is TGTGCCAGCAGCTACACTACAGGGCCCTCCTACAATGAGCAGTTCTTC.

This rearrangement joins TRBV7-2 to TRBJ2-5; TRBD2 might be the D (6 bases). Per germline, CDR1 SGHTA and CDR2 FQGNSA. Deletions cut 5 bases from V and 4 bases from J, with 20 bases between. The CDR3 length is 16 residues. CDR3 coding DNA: TGTGCCAGCAGCCGGTCGGGGATAGCGGAAATAGAGACCCAGTACTTC. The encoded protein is CASSRSGIAEIETQYF. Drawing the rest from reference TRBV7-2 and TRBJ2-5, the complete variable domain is GAGVSQSPSNKVTEKGKDVELRCDPISGHTALYWYRQSLGQGLEFLIYFQGNSAPDKSGLPSDRFSAERTGGSVSTLTIQRTQQEDSAVYLCASSRSGIAEIETQYFGPGTRLLVL.

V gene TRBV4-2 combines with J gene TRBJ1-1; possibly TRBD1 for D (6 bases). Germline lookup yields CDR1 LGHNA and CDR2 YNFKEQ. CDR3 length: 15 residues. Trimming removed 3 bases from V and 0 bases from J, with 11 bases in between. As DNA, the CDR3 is TGTGCCAGCAGCCAGCAACAGGGCTTGAACACTGAAGCTTTCTTT. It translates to CASSQQQGLNTEAFF.

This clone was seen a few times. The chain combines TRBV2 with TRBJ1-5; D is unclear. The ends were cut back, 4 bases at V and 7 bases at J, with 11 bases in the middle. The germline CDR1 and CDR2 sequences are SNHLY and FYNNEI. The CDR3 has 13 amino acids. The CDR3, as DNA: TGTGCCAGCAGTGTGGTAGGCGGGCAGCCCCAGCATTTT. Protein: CASSVVGGQPQHF.

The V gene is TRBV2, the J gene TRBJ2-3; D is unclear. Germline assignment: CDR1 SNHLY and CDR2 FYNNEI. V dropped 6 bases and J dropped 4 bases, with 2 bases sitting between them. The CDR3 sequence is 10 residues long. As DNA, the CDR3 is TGTGCCAGCAGGGCAGATACGCAGTATTTT. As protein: CASRADTQYF.

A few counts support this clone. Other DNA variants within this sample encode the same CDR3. The CDR3, as DNA: TGTGCCAGCAGTTACTCAGGTCGGGGCACAGATACGCAGTATTTT. Translating gives CASSYSGRGTDTQYF. The J gene is TRBJ2-3, the V gene TRBV6-5; D gene uncertain. From germline, CDR1 is MNHEY and CDR2 SVGAGI. Between the trimmed V and J ends, which lost 0 bases and 1 base, there was a span of 8 bases. The CDR3 consists of 15 residues.

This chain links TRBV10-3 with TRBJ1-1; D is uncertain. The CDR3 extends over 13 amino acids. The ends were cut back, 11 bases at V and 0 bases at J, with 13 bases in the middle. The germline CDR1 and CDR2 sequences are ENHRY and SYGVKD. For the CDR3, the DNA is TGTGCCGTTAGAAAAATCATGAACACTGAAGCTTTCTTT. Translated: CAVRKIMNTEAFF.

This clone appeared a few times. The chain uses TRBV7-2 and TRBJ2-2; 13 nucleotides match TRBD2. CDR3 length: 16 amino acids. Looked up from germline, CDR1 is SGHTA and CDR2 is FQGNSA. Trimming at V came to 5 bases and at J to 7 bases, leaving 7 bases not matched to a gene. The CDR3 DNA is TGTGCCAGCAGCCCAAGGCGGACTAGCGGGAGCGGGGAGCTGTTTTTT. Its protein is CASSPRRTSGSGELFF. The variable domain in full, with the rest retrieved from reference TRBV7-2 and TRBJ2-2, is GAGVSQSPSNKVTEKGKDVELRCDPISGHTALYWYRQSLGQGLEFLIYFQGNSAPDKSGLPSDRFSAERTGGSVSTLTIQRTQQEDSAVYLCASSPRRTSGSGELFFGEGSRLTVL.

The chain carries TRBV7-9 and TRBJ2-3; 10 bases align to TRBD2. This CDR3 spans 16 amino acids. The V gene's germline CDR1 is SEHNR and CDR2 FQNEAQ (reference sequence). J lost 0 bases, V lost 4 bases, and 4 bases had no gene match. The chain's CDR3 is CASSSAGGPSTDTQYF. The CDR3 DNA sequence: TGTGCCAGCAGCTCAGCGGGAGGGCCGAGCACAGATACGCAGTATTTT.

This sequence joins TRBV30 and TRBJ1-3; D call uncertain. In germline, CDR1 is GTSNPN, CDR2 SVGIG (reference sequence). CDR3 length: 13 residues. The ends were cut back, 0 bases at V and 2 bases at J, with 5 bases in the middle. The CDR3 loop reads CAWSVVTGNTIYF. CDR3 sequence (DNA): TGTGCCTGGAGTGTAGTCACTGGAAACACCATATATTTT. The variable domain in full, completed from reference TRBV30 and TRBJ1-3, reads SQTIHQWPATLVQPVGSPLSLECTVEGTSNPNLYWYRQAAGRGLQLLFYSVGIGQISSEVPQNLSASRPQDRQFILSSKKLLLSDSGFYLCAWSVVTGNTIYFGEGSWLTVV.

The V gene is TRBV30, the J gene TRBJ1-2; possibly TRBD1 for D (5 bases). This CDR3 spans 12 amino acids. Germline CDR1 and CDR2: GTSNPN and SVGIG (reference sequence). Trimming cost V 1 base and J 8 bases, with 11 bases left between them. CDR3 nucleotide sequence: TGTGCCTGGAGTGGGGGCCGCGGCGGCTACACCTTC. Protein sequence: CAWSGGRGGYTF. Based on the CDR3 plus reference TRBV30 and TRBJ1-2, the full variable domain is SQTIHQWPATLVQPVGSPLSLECTVEGTSNPNLYWYRQAAGRGLQLLFYSVGIGQISSEVPQNLSASRPQDRQFILSSKKLLLSDSGFYLCAWSGGRGGYTFGSGTRLTVV.

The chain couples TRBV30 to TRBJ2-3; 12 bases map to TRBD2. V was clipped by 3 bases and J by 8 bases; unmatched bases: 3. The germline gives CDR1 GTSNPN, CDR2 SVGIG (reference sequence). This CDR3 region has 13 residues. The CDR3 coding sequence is TGTGCCTGGAGGACTAGCGGGAGTTCTACGCAGTATTTT. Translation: CAWRTSGSSTQYF.

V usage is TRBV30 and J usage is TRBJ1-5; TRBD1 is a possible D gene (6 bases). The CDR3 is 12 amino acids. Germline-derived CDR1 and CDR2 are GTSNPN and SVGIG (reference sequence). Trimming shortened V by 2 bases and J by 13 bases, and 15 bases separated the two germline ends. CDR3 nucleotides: TGTGCCTGGAGTTTGTTCGGGAGGGGGCAGCATTTT. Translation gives CAWSLFGRGQHF.

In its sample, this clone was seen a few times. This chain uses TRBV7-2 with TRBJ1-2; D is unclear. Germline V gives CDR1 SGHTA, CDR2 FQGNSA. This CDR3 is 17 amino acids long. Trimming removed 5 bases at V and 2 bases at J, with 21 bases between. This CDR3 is CASSLRSLGRENYGYTF. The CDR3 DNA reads TGTGCCAGCAGCCTTCGGTCCCTCGGTCGCGAGAACTATGGCTACACCTTC. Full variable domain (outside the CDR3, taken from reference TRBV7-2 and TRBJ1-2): GAGVSQSPSNKVTEKGKDVELRCDPISGHTALYWYRQSLGQGLEFLIYFQGNSAPDKSGLPSDRFSAERTGGSVSTLTIQRTQQEDSAVYLCASSLRSLGRENYGYTFGSGTRLTVV.

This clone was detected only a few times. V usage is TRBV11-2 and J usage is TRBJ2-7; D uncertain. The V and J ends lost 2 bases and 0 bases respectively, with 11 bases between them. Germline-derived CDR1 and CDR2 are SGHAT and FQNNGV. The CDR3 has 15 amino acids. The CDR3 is CASSLKGQISYEQYF. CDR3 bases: TGTGCCAGCAGCTTAAAGGGTCAGATCTCCTACGAGCAGTACTTC.

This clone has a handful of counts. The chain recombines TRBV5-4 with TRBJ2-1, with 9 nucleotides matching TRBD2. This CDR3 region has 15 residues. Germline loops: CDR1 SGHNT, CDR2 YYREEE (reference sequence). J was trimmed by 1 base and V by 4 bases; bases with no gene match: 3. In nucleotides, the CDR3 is TGTGCCAGCAGCCTAGGACTAGCGTCCTACAATGAGCAGTTCTTC. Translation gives CASSLGLASYNEQFF.

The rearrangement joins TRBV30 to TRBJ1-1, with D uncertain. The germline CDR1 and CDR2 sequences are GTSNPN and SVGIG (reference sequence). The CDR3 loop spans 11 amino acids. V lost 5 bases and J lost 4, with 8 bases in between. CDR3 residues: CAWGSSTEAFF. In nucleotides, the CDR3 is TGTGCCTGGGGGTCTTCCACTGAAGCTTTCTTT.

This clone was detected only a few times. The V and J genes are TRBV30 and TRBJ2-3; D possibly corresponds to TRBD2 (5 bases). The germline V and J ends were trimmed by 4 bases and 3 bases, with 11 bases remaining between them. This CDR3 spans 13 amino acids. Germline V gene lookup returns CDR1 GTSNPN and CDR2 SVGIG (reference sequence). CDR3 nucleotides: TGTGCCTGGAACCGTCCGGGAACAGATACGCAGTATTTT. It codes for CAWNRPGTDTQYF.

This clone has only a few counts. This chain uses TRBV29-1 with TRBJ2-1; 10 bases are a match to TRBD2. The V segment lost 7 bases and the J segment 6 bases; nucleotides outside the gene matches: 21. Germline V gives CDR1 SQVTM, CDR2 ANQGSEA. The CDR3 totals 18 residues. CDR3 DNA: TGCAGCGCCATAAGGAGGCTAGCGGGGGCACTGTATAGCAATGAGCAGTTCTTC. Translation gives CSAIRRLAGALYSNEQFF.

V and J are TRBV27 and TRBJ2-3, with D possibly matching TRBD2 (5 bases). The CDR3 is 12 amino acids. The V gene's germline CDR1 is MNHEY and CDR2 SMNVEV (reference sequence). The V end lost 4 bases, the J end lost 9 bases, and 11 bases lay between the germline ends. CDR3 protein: CASSYRGRTQYF. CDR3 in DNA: TGTGCCAGCAGTTATCGGGGAAGGACGCAGTATTTT.

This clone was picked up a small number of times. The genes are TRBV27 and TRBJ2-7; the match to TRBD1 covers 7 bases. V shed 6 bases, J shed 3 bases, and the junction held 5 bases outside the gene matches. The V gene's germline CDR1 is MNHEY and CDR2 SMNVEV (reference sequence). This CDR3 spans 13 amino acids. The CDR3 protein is CASRRTGVYEQYF. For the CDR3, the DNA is TGTGCCAGCAGAAGGACAGGCGTCTACGAGCAGTACTTC.

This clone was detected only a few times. CDR3 nucleotide sequence: TGTGCCTGGAGCCCACCGGGTTCCTCCTCCTATCAGCCCCAGCATTTT. Protein product: CAWSPPGSSSYQPQHF. The rearrangement joins TRBV30 to TRBJ1-5; D unresolved. The V gene's germline CDR1 is GTSNPN and CDR2 SVGIG (reference sequence). Trimming took off 3 bases at V and 5 bases at J, with 20 bases between the two ends. CDR3 length: 16 residues.